This T cell receptor beta chain was retrieved from a study of T cells in Graves' hyperthyroidism and ophthalmopathy. Overall study results and limits: Blood also held most thyroid clonotypes expanded beyond 0.001.

Amplified TCR beta CDR3 regions derived from RNA transcripts. RT-PCR in the first round (using the HTBI primer set) targeted the TCR CDR3. TCRdb re-analysed the multiplex PCR reads in MiXCR, keeping a single row per CDR3 protein. Of about 350,000 distinct CDR3 sequences listed, roughly an eighth are singletons. This clonotype was counted ten times or more. Its antigen is currently unknown. Losses at the gene ends were 0 bases for V and 8 bases for J; bases not matched to a gene: 6. The germline gives CDR1 DFQATT, CDR2 SNEGSKA (reference sequence). The CDR3 is 14 residues long. The sample comprised blood. This clonotype originated in a woman aged 40 to 55 with Graves' ophthalmopathy. This chain connects TRBV20-1 to TRBJ2-1, with TRBD2 matching over 8 bases. In nucleotides, the CDR3 is TGCAGTGCTAGAGAAAGCGGGAGTGCGTATGAGCAGTTCTTC. Its protein product is CSARESGSAYEQFF.